This T cell receptor (beta chain) stems from a study of T cells after yellow fever vaccination. Looking at the study overall: For low cell numbers, libraries were made with SMART-Seq v4 Ultra Low Input.

Germline V gene sequence: CDR1 SGHRS, CDR2 YFSETQ. The V gene lost 4 bases and the J gene lost 4 bases, with 8 bases spanning the gap. There are 12 residues in the CDR3. This clonotype was found many times. In making TCR cDNA, 5'RACE template switching added a universal primer site and UMIs to it. TCRdb used MiXCR to reprocess the 5' RACE reads, holding one entry per CDR3 protein. The sample includes 250,000 to 400,000 distinct CDR3 sequences, 3.5% to 4.5% of them seen just once. This TCR was recovered from a man younger than 35 who received the YFV17D yellow fever vaccine. This chain connects TRBV5-1 to TRBJ1-2, with a possible D match to TRBD1 (5 bases). The starting material was PBMCs, obtained 15 days after the yellow fever booster vaccination. The DNA for the CDR3 is TGCGCCAGCAGCAAGGACATCTATGGCTACACCTTC. This encodes CASSKDIYGYTF. The full variable domain, in which reference TRBV5-1 and TRBJ1-2 provide the parts outside the CDR3, is KAGVTQTPRYLIKTRGQQVTLSCSPISGHRSVSWYQQTPGQGLQFLFEYFSETQRNKGNFPGRFSGRQFSNSRSEMNVSTLELGDSALYLCASSKDIYGYTFGSGTRLTVV.